A selection of T cell receptor beta chains follows, all from one sample in a study of T cells in Graves' hyperthyroidism and ophthalmopathy. TCRdb passed the multiplex PCR reads through MiXCR, listing each CDR3 protein once. The sample yields about 690,000 distinct CDR3 sequences, around a sixth seen once. The specimen was blood. These receptors were taken from a man between 50 and 59 years old with Graves' hyperthyroidism. CDR3s include the opening cysteine and the closing phenylalanine or tryptophan. D genes are given only for firm matches. Size is omitted from some rows. Given values are once, few, many or a class for expanded clones.

many | TRBJ2-7 | TRBV5-1 | NA | CASSFSGVEQYF | TGCGCCAGCAGCTTTTCGGGGGTCGAGCAGTACTTC
many | TRBJ2-3 | TRBV18 | NA | CASSHGQDTQYF | TGTGCCAGCTCACATGGCCAAGATACGCAGTATTTT
few | TRBJ2-3 | TRBV29-1 | NA | CSVDGGTDTQYF | TGCAGCGTTGATGGCGGTACAGATACGCAGTATTTT
few | TRBJ2-7 | TRBV6-1 | TRBD2 | CASSEAGGSSYEQYF | TGTGCCAGCAGTGAAGCGGGCGGGAGTTCCTACGAGCAGTACTTC
many | TRBJ1-1 | TRBV6-6 | NA | CASSYGRRNTEAFF | TGTGCCAGCAGTTACGGCAGGAGGAACACTGAAGCTTTCTTT
NA | TRBJ2-4 | TRBV6-1 | NA | CASSGLPAIAKNIQYF | TGTGCCAGCAGTGGACTGCCGGCAATAGCCAAAAACATTCAGTACTTC
many | TRBJ2-5 | TRBV3-1 | NA | CASSRRDGQETQYF | TGTGCCAGCAGCCGCCGGGACGGGCAAGAGACCCAGTACTTC
NA | TRBJ2-1 | TRBV20-1 | NA | CSASGGGIRNEQFF | TGCAGTGCTAGCGGAGGAGGGATAAGAAATGAGCAGTTCTTC
NA | TRBJ2-3 | TRBV15 | NA | CATSRVKLRNADTQYF | TGTGCCACCAGCAGAGTAAAGCTTAGGAACGCAGATACGCAGTATTTT
many | TRBJ2-7 | TRBV28 | NA | CASSWGSYEQYF | TGTGCCAGCAGTTGGGGTTCCTACGAGCAGTACTTC
NA | TRBJ1-4 | TRBV7-3 | TRBD1 | CASSLRTGLRNEKLFF | TGTGCCAGCAGCTTACGGACAGGCCTGAGAAATGAAAAACTGTTTTTT
many | TRBJ1-1 | TRBV30 | TRBD1 | CAWSFLQGANTEAFF | TGTGCCTGGAGTTTCTTACAGGGGGCGAACACTGAAGCTTTCTTT
few | TRBJ2-7 | TRBV9 | TRBD2 | CASSPGTSGRQYF | TGTGCCAGCAGCCCTGGGACTAGCGGGAGGCAGTACTTC
many | TRBJ1-3 | TRBV2 | NA | CASSADGLSGNTIYF | TGTGCCAGCAGCGCCGACGGGCTCTCTGGAAACACCATATATTTT
few | TRBJ1-1 | TRBV30 | NA | CAWSVLSGAFF | TGTGCCTGGAGTGTACTGTCGGGGGCTTTCTTT
few | TRBJ2-5 | TRBV5-1 | NA | CASRAPGSRETQYF | TGCGCCAGCCGTGCCCCAGGGTCTCGAGAGACCCAGTACTTC
NA | TRBJ1-5 | TRBV19 | NA | CASTQSVDLGQPQHF | TGTGCCAGTACCCAATCAGTAGACTTAGGGCAGCCCCAGCATTTT
NA | TRBJ2-2 | TRBV20-1 | TRBD2 | CSANREVTGELFF | TGCAGTGCTAATCGGGAGGTAACCGGGGAGCTGTTTTTT
many | TRBJ2-3 | TRBV7-9 | TRBD1 | CASSSVGAGTGEQYF | TGTGCCAGCAGCTCCGTGGGCGCAGGGACAGGGGAACAGTATTTT
few | TRBJ2-6 | TRBV5-4 | TRBD1 | CASSFTGGNGANVLTF | TGTGCCAGCAGCTTTACAGGGGGGAACGGGGCCAACGTCCTGACTTTC
NA | TRBJ2-7 | TRBV30 | NA | CAWTTGTYEQYF | TGTGCCTGGACAACGGGTACGTACGAGCAGTACTTC
many | TRBJ1-5 | TRBV12-3/TRBV12-4 | TRBD1 | CASSLYAGGTNQPQHF | TGTGCCAGCAGTTTATACGCAGGGGGAACCAATCAGCCCCAGCATTTT
few | TRBJ1-1 | TRBV7-9 | NA | CAGEAGGLGTEAFF | TGTGCCGGGGAGGCCGGGGGGTTGGGCACTGAAGCTTTCTTT
few | TRBJ2-1 | TRBV20-1 | TRBD1 | CSAPQGAGQRGYNEQFF | TGCAGTGCTCCACAGGGGGCGGGCCAGCGGGGCTACAATGAGCAGTTCTTC
many | TRBJ2-1 | TRBV2 | TRBD2 | CASMVREGRFHEQFF | TGTGCCAGCATGGTGCGGGAGGGCCGGTTCCATGAGCAGTTCTTC
many | TRBJ1-2 | TRBV28 | TRBD1 | CASSLADRGLSYGYTF | TGTGCCAGCAGTCTGGCGGACAGGGGGCTTAGCTATGGCTACACCTTC
few | TRBJ2-6 | TRBV30 | NA | CAWQGSGANVLTF | TGTGCCTGGCAGGGCTCTGGGGCCAACGTCCTGACTTTC
few | TRBJ2-1 | TRBV28 | NA | CASSWTVPREQFF | TGTGCCAGCAGTTGGACAGTGCCCCGCGAGCAGTTCTTC
NA | TRBJ1-2 | TRBV2 | NA | CASSEEGADSYGYTF | TGTGCCAGCAGTGAAGAGGGCGCAGACTCCTATGGCTACACCTTC